This TCR beta chain came from a study of post-analysis software for immune sequencing data. Study-wide results and caveats: Four or five TRBV segments (TRBV5-6, TRBV5-1 and TRBV20-1 among them) occurred more frequently in patients than in controls. Significantly lower normalized Chao1 diversity was found in patients with multiple sclerosis relative to controls.

cDNA libraries for TCR beta contained unique molecular identifiers. TCRdb reanalysed the PCR reads using MiXCR and keeps one entry per CDR3 protein. The sample holds 750,000 to 900,000 distinct CDR3 sequences, approximately 44% seen once. To note about this clonotype: The target antigen is unknown. A much larger clone sits a single nucleotide away, making a read error possible.

Germline values: CDR1 SQVTM, CDR2 ANQGSEA. Trimming took 4 bases from V and 15 from J, leaving 19 bases between them. This CDR3 spans 12 amino acids. The chain carries TRBV29-1 and TRBJ2-4; tentative D call: TRBD1 (5 bases). Source material: blood. The sequence derives from a girl aged 5-17 years with multiple sclerosis. This chain's CDR3 is CSVGPGQETRYF. The CDR3 nucleotides read TGCAGCGTTGGGCCAGGGCAAGAGACCCGGTACTTC.